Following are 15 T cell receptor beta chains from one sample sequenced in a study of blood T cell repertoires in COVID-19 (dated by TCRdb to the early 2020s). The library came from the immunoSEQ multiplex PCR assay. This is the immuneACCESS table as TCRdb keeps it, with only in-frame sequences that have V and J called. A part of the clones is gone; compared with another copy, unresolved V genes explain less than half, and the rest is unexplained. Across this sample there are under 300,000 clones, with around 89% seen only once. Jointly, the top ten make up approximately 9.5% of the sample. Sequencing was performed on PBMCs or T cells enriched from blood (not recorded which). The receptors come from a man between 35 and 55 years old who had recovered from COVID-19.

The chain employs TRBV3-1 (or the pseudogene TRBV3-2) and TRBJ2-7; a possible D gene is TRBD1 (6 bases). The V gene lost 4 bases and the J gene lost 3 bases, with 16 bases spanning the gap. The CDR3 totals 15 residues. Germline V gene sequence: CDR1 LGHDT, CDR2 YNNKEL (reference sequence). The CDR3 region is CASSLKGGQLYEQYF. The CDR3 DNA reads TGTGCCAGCAGCCTAAAAGGAGGACAGCTCTACGAGCAGTACTTC.

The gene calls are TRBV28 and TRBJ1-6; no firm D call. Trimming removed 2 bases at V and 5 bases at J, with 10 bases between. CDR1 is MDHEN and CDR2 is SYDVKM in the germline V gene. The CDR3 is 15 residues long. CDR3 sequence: CASSLILTNNSPLHF. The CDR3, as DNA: TGTGCCAGCAGTTTAATCCTCACAAATAATTCACCCCTCCACTTT.

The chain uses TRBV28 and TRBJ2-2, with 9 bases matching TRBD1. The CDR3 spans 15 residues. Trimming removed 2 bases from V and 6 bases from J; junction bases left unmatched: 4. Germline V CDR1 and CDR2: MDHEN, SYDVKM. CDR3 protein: CASSLGTGRAGELFF. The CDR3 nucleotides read TGTGCCAGCAGTTTAGGGACAGGGAGGGCCGGGGAGCTGTTTTTT.

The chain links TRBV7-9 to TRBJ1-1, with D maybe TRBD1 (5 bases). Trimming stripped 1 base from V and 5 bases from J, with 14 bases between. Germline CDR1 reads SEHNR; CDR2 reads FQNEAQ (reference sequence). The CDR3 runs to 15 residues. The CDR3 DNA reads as TGTGCCAGCAGCTTAGTAGCGGCTCAGGGAACTGAAGCTTTCTTT. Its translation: CASSLVAAQGTEAFF.

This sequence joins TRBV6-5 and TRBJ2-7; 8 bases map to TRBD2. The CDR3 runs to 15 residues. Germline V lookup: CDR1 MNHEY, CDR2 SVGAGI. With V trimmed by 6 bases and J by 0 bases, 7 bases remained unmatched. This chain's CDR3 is CASRPDTSGSYEQYF. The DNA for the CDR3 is TGTGCCAGCAGGCCAGATACTAGCGGCTCCTACGAGCAGTACTTC.

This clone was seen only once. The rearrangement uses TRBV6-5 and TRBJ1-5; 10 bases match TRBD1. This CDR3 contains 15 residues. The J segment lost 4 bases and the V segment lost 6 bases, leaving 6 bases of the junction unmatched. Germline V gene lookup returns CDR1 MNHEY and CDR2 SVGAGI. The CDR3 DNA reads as TGTGCCAGCAGAATATCGGACAGGGGGAATCAGCCCCAGCATTTT. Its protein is CASRISDRGNQPQHF.

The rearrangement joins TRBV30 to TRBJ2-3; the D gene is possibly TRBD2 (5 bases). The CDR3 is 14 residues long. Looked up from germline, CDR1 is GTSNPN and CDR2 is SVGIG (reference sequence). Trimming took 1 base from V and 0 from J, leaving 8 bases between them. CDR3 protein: CAWSGTPSTDTQYF. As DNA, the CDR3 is TGTGCCTGGAGTGGGACTCCCAGCACAGATACGCAGTATTTT.

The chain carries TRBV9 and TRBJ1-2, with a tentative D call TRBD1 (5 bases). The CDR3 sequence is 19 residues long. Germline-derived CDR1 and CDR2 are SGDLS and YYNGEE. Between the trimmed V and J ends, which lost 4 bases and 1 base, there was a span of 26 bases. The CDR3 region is CASSSTLSTQGLFNYGYTF. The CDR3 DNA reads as TGTGCCAGCAGCTCCACCCTTAGCACCCAGGGCCTCTTTAACTATGGCTACACCTTC.

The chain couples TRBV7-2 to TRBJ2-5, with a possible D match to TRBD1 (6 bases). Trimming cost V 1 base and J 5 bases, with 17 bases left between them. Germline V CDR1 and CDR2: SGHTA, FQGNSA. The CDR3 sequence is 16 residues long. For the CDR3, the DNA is TGTGCCAGCAGCTTAGACCAAGACAGGTGGTGGGAGACCCAGTACTTC. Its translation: CASSLDQDRWWETQYF.

For the CDR3, the DNA is TGTGCCAGCAGCGAAACAAGTCCGGCAGGGTTGCGACAGCCCCAGCATTTT. Translated, it gives CASSETSPAGLRQPQHF. The chain is built from TRBV6-1 and TRBJ1-5; the D gene is possibly TRBD1 (5 bases). Germline lookup yields CDR1 MNHNS and CDR2 SASEGT. V was shortened by 6 bases and J by 7 bases, with 25 bases between the two germline ends. There are 17 residues in the CDR3.

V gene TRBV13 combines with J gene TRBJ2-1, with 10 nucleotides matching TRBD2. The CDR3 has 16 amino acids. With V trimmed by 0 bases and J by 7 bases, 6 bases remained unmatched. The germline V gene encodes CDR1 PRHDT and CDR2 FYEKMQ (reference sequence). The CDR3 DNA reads TGTGCCAGCAGCTTAGGTGCTAGCGGGAGAGGAAATGAGCAGTTCTTC. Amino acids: CASSLGASGRGNEQFF.

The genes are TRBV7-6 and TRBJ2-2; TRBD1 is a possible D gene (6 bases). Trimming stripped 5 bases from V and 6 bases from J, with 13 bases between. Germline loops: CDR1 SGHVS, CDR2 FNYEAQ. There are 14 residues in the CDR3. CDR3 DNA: TGTGCCAGCAGCCTACAGGGTATCGCCGGGGAGCTGTTTTTT. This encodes CASSLQGIAGELFF. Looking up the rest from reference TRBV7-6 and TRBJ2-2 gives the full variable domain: GAGVSQSPRYKVTKRGQDVALRCDPISGHVSLYWYRQALGQGPEFLTYFNYEAQQDKSGLPNDRFSAERPEGSISTLTIQRTEQRDSAMYRCASSLQGIAGELFFGEGSRLTVL.

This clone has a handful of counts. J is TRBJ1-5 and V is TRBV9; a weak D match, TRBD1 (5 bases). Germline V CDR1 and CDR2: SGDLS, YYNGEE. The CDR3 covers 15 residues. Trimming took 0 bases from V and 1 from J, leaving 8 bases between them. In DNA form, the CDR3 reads TGTGCCAGCAGCGTAGAGGGGTTAAGCAATCAGCCCCAGCATTTT. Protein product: CASSVEGLSNQPQHF.

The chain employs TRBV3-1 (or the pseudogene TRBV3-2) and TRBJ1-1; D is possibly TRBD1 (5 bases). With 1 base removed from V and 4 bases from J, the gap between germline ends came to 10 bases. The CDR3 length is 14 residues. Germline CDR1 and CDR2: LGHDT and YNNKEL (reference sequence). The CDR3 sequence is CASSQVEGATEAFF. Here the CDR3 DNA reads TGTGCCAGCAGCCAAGTGGAAGGGGCCACTGAAGCTTTCTTT.

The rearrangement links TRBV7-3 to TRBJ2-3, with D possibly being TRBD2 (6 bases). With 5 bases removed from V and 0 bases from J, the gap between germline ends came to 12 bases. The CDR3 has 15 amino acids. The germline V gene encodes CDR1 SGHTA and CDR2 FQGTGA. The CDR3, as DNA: TGTGCCAGCAGCCGCACCGGGACTAGCACAGATACGCAGTATTTT. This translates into CASSRTGTSTDTQYF.